What follows are 26 T cell receptor beta chains derived from one specimen sequenced in a study of lymphopenia after photon versus proton radiotherapy. Libraries were prepared by immunoSEQ multiplex PCR; TCRdb keeps only in-frame clonotypes and omits some of them. Of 150,000 to 200,000 clones listed, about 85% were seen once; the top ten hold 4% to 5%. The specimen was peripheral blood, collected from a patient treated with photon-based radiotherapy. Receptor source: a man aged 50-59 years with gastric cancer.

The rearrangement uses TRBV4-1 and TRBJ1-1; D call uncertain. V was clipped by 2 bases and J by 4 bases, with 14 bases between them. Germline values: CDR1 MGHRA, CDR2 YSYEKL. The CDR3 runs to 15 residues. In nucleotides, the CDR3 is TGCGCCAGCAGCCAACGAGACTCCCTTTTCACTGAAGCTTTCTTT. Its protein product is CASSQRDSLFTEAFF.

V is TRBV2 and J is TRBJ2-7; D perhaps matches TRBD1 (6 bases). CDR1 is SNHLY and CDR2 is FYNNEI in the germline V gene. The V and J ends lost 6 bases and 5 bases respectively, with 11 bases between them. CDR3 length equals 12 residues. CDR3 in amino acids: CASRIQGNEQYF. CDR3 nucleotides: TGTGCCAGCAGGATACAGGGAAACGAGCAGTACTTC.

The rearrangement links TRBV2 to TRBJ1-1, with D uncertain. Germline V gene lookup returns CDR1 SNHLY and CDR2 FYNNEI. Deletions cut 4 bases from V and 1 base from J, with 16 bases between. This CDR3 is built from 16 residues. The CDR3 DNA follows: TGTGCCAGCAGTGGCATAGGAGGCAGACAGAACACTGAAGCTTTCTTT. This translates into CASSGIGGRQNTEAFF.

This clone occurred a few times. The chain links TRBV6-1 to TRBJ1-2; D gene unclear. V shed 5 bases and J shed 2 bases, with 3 bases lying between them. This CDR3 region has 11 residues. Germline V gene data show CDR1 as MNHNS and CDR2 as SASEGT. In DNA, the CDR3 is TGTGCCAGCAGTCACAACTATGGCTACACCTTC. This translates into CASSHNYGYTF.

The V and J genes are TRBV11-2 and TRBJ2-7, with 9 nucleotides matching TRBD1. Germline CDR1 and CDR2: SGHAT and FQNNGV. V shed 5 bases and J 7 bases; nucleotides not matched to a gene: 9. The CDR3 covers 14 residues. CDR3 sequence reads: CASSPVQGAREQYF. CDR3 nucleotides: TGTGCCAGCAGCCCGGTACAGGGGGCGCGAGAGCAGTACTTC.

The chain joins TRBV2 to TRBJ1-5; maybe TRBD1 (6 bases). This CDR3 contains 14 residues. The germline V and J ends were trimmed by 1 base and 6 bases, with 10 bases remaining between them. Germline CDR1 is SNHLY and CDR2 is FYNNEI. CDR3: CASSEGSGVQPQHF. The CDR3 region has the DNA TGTGCCAGCAGTGAAGGGTCAGGGGTTCAGCCCCAGCATTTT.

The rearrangement links TRBV4-2 to TRBJ2-5, with TRBD2 identical over 10 bases. The CDR3 is made up of 16 amino acids. CDR1 is LGHNA, CDR2 YNFKEQ, per germline. The V and J ends lost 2 bases and 2 bases, in that order; junction bases with no gene match: 5. The CDR3, as DNA: TGTGCCAGCAGCCAACCTAGCGGGAGTAGGCAAGAGACCCAGTACTTC. Translating gives CASSQPSGSRQETQYF.

The rearrangement uses TRBV28 and TRBJ2-7; D unclear. CDR1 is MDHEN, CDR2 SYDVKM, per germline. V gave up 5 bases and J gave up 7 bases, with 18 bases separating them. The CDR3 is made up of 14 amino acids. The CDR3 is CASSLPLQAREQYF. The CDR3 DNA sequence: TGTGCCAGCAGTCTACCTCTACAAGCCCGGGAGCAGTACTTC.

The chain uses TRBV6-1 and TRBJ2-7; the match to TRBD1 covers 7 bases. This CDR3 comprises 17 residues. The V gene end was trimmed by 2 bases and the J gene end by 7 bases; junction bases not matched to a gene: 17. CDR1 MNHNS and CDR2 SASEGT come from the germline V gene. The CDR3 is CASSERPGQLVPLEQYF. The CDR3 DNA reads TGTGCCAGCAGTGAACGGCCGGGACAGTTAGTCCCCTTAGAGCAGTACTTC.

V usage is TRBV7-9 and J usage is TRBJ1-5; 7 positions agree with TRBD1. This CDR3 is built from 16 residues. The germline gives CDR1 SEHNR, CDR2 FQNEAQ (reference sequence). V gave up 4 bases and J gave up 3 bases; unmatched junction bases: 9. This CDR3 is CASSYTGVGNNQPQHF. CDR3 coding DNA: TGTGCCAGCAGCTATACAGGGGTGGGGAACAATCAGCCCCAGCATTTT.

The chain carries TRBV27 and TRBJ2-5; 7 nucleotides agree with TRBD2. Germline lookup yields CDR1 MNHEY and CDR2 SMNVEV (reference sequence). With 3 bases clipped from V and 2 bases from J, the junction kept 3 bases outside the gene matches. This CDR3 is 14 amino acids long. The CDR3 sequence is CASSFSAGQETQYF. The CDR3 DNA reads as TGTGCCAGCAGTTTTTCAGCGGGACAAGAGACCCAGTACTTC.

This clone was recorded a few times. The V call is TRBV7-9, the J call TRBJ1-2; no reliable D call. The germline CDR1 and CDR2 sequences are SEHNR and FQNEAQ (reference sequence). Trimming shortened V by 2 bases and J by 8 bases, and 9 bases separated the two germline ends. This CDR3 is built from 12 residues. CDR3 coding DNA: TGTGCCAGCAGCTTAAGTGGGCCGGGCTACACCTTC. Translated, it gives CASSLSGPGYTF.

This chain connects TRBV5-1 to TRBJ1-4; 8 bases are shared with TRBD1. Germline V gene data show CDR1 as SGHRS and CDR2 as YFSETQ. The CDR3 has 16 amino acids. V lost 4 bases, J lost 2 bases, and 7 bases stayed unmatched. The CDR3 DNA reads as TGCGCCAGCAGCCTCACTGGACAGGGTACTAATGAAAAACTGTTTTTT. Its protein product is CASSLTGQGTNEKLFF.

The chain is built from TRBV7-2 and TRBJ2-1; D possibly uses TRBD1 or TRBD2 (5 bases each). The CDR3 is 14 residues long. Per germline, CDR1 SGHTA and CDR2 FQGNSA. The V gene lost 8 bases and the J gene lost 3 bases, with 14 bases spanning the gap. CDR3 DNA: TGTGCCAGCGGGCGAGGGGCTAACTACAATGAGCAGTTCTTC. It yields the protein CASGRGANYNEQFF.

V gene TRBV6-1 combines with J gene TRBJ1-5; D not certain. The V end lost 1 base, the J end lost 4 bases, and 5 bases lay between the germline ends. CDR1 and CDR2 from the germline V gene are MNHNS and SASEGT. The length of the CDR3 is 13 residues. CDR3 region: CASSEVTNQPQHF. DNA of the CDR3: TGTGCCAGCAGTGAAGTCACAAATCAGCCCCAGCATTTT.

The chain couples TRBV6-5 to TRBJ2-7, with 9 bases fitting TRBD2. CDR1 MNHEY and CDR2 SVGAGI come from the germline V gene. The V gene end was trimmed by 2 bases and the J gene end by 2 bases; junction bases not matched to a gene: 1. The CDR3 spans 14 residues. The CDR3 protein is CASSYERGAYEQYF. The CDR3 nucleotides read TGTGCCAGCAGTTACGAGCGGGGGGCCTACGAGCAGTACTTC.

This clone was recorded a few times. The chain has TRBV18 and TRBJ1-3, with D unresolved. The V and J ends lost 1 base and 8 bases respectively, with 21 bases between them. This CDR3 comprises 17 residues. CDR1 and CDR2 (germline): KGHSH, LQKENI. The CDR3 loop is CASSPLSRRVKLDTIYF. Written as DNA, the CDR3 is TGTGCCAGCTCACCACTTTCCAGGCGCGTAAAGTTGGACACCATATATTTT.

In its sample, this clone was seen a few times. The chain joins TRBV6-6 to TRBJ1-5; D uncertain. This CDR3 contains 14 residues. V lost 0 bases, J lost 2 bases, and 5 bases lay in between. Germline V gene sequence: CDR1 MNHNY, CDR2 SVGAGI (reference sequence). In DNA form, the CDR3 reads TGTGCCAGCAGTTACTCGAGCGGCAATCAGCCCCAGCATTTT. Its protein product is CASSYSSGNQPQHF.

The rearrangement joins TRBV28 to TRBJ1-2; 7 bases agree with TRBD1. The CDR3 covers 16 residues. V lost 6 bases and J lost 0; bases outside the gene matches: 10. Germline V CDR1 and CDR2: MDHEN, SYDVKM. The CDR3 loop is CASRISGTATNYGYTF. Here the CDR3 DNA reads TGTGCCAGCAGAATTTCCGGGACAGCAACTAACTATGGCTACACCTTC.

The gene calls are TRBV4-1 and TRBJ2-1; TRBD2 aligns across 9 bases. From germline, CDR1 is MGHRA and CDR2 YSYEKL. The V segment lost 7 bases and the J segment 8 bases; nucleotides outside the gene matches: 12. The CDR3 is 15 amino acids. CDR3: CASTFGAGGPYEQFF. The DNA of the CDR3 is TGCGCCAGCACCTTCGGGGCGGGAGGGCCGTATGAGCAGTTCTTC.

Details on this clone: Its ends do not fully match the called genes, so a read error is possible. The genes are TRBV27 and TRBJ1-1; D is uncertain. Germline CDR1 and CDR2: MNHEY and SMNVEV (reference sequence). This CDR3 comprises 18 residues. The CDR3 loop reads CASSPQSRTSALKTEAFF. The CDR3, as DNA: TGTGCCAGCAGTCCCCAAAGCCGGACGTCCGCTTTGAAAACTGAAGCTTTCTTT.

This clone was seen a few times. The chain has TRBV18 and TRBJ2-2, with unresolved D. Per germline, CDR1 KGHSH and CDR2 LQKENI. The CDR3 totals 14 residues. With 4 bases removed from V and 2 bases from J, the gap between germline ends came to 8 bases. CDR3 residues: CASSRPPNTGELFF. The CDR3 nucleotides are TGTGCCAGCTCACGCCCTCCAAACACCGGGGAGCTGTTTTTT.

V is TRBV11-2 and J is TRBJ2-7, with a possible D match to TRBD2 (5 bases). Germline-derived CDR1 and CDR2 are SGHAT and FQNNGV. This CDR3 comprises 14 residues. V lost 2 bases and J lost 4, with 12 bases in between. The CDR3 region is CASSLMTTLYEQYF. The CDR3 bases are TGTGCCAGCAGCTTAATGACTACACTTTACGAGCAGTACTTC.

The chain links TRBV6-5 to TRBJ2-7; 10 bases line up with TRBD1. Trimming cost V 6 bases and J 2 bases; bases outside gene matches: 4. This CDR3 is 14 amino acids long. The germline gives CDR1 MNHEY, CDR2 SVGAGI. CDR3 sequence (DNA): TGTGCCAGCAGGACAGGGGGCGTCCCCTACGAGCAGTACTTC. It codes for CASRTGGVPYEQYF.

In this sample, this clone turned up once. Other DNA sequences in the same sample also yield this CDR3. This chain joins TRBV9 and TRBJ2-1, with 11 bases that match TRBD2. CDR3 size: 16 residues. V lost 0 bases and J lost 4; bases outside the gene matches: 3. Looked up from germline, CDR1 is SGDLS and CDR2 is YYNGEE. For the CDR3, the DNA is TGTGCCAGCAGCGTAGTAGGGACTAGCGGATACAATGAGCAGTTCTTC. This encodes CASSVVGTSGYNEQFF.

The CDR3, as DNA: TGTGCCAGCAGCTTGGAACTGAGACGTTCTAGCAATCAGCCCCAGCATTTT. Translated, it gives CASSLELRRSSNQPQHF. The J gene is TRBJ1-5, the V gene TRBV5-8; D call uncertain. The V gene's germline CDR1 is SGHTS and CDR2 YDEGEE. The CDR3 has 17 amino acids. V was cut by 0 bases and J by 0 bases, with 13 bases left in between. Drawing the rest from reference TRBV5-8 and TRBJ1-5, the complete variable domain is EAGVTQSPTHLIKTRGQQATLRCSPISGHTSVYWYQQALGLGLQFLLWYDEGEERNRGNFPPRFSGRQFPNYSSELNVNALELEDSALYLCASSLELRRSSNQPQHFGDGTRLSIL.